The next 19 T cell receptor beta chains were all read from a single sample in a study of T cell responses to AZD1222 COVID-19 vaccine. The table came from immunoSEQ multiplex PCR; TCRdb's copy has only in-frame clones and leaves some out. The data show under 150,000 clones, with around 90% seen just once and 4.5% to 6.5% held by the top ten. The source was peripheral blood, collected on day 0 of AZD1222 vaccination. Source of these receptors: an adult in good health.

CDR3 nucleotide sequence: TGTGCCAGCAAGTCCCCAAAGGGACAGCGAGACTATGGCTACACCTTC. It codes for CASKSPKGQRDYGYTF. The rearrangement links TRBV27 to TRBJ1-2, with 7 positions matching TRBD1. Unmatched junction bases numbered 14, after V lost 7 bases and J lost 3 bases. CDR1 and CDR2 from the germline V gene are MNHEY and SMNVEV (reference sequence). The CDR3 is 16 amino acids.

The chain links TRBV6-5 to TRBJ1-4; D is ambiguous. Germline CDR1 and CDR2: MNHEY and SVGAGI. The CDR3 runs to 15 residues. Trimming removed 7 bases from V and 2 bases from J, with 14 bases in between. CDR3 loop: CASTPTIRTNEKLFF. The CDR3, as DNA: TGTGCCAGCACCCCTACCATTAGGACTAATGAAAAACTGTTTTTT.

The chain is built from TRBV28 and TRBJ2-1, with 7 bases identical to TRBD1. Unmatched junction bases numbered 2, after V lost 7 bases and J lost 2 bases. CDR3 length equals 13 residues. The germline gives CDR1 MDHEN, CDR2 SYDVKM. Here the CDR3 reads CASTDRTYNEQFF. In DNA form, the CDR3 reads TGTGCCAGCACGGACAGGACCTACAATGAGCAGTTCTTC.

The V call is TRBV7-3, the J call TRBJ2-7; D remains ambiguous. The germline V gene encodes CDR1 SGHTA and CDR2 FQGTGA. The CDR3 runs to 13 residues. Trimming pared 0 bases from V and 6 bases from J, leaving 9 bases between. The CDR3 region is CASSLTPQGEQYF. In DNA form, the CDR3 reads TGTGCCAGCAGCTTAACCCCTCAAGGCGAGCAGTACTTC.

The V gene is TRBV28, the J gene TRBJ2-1, with TRBD2 matching over 13 bases. The CDR3 is 17 residues long. Unmatched junction bases numbered 9, after V lost 8 bases and J lost 2 bases. Per germline, CDR1 MDHEN and CDR2 SYDVKM. The CDR3 sequence is CASGGTSGKSPYNEQFF. The CDR3 nucleotides read TGTGCCAGCGGAGGGACTAGCGGGAAGTCTCCCTACAATGAGCAGTTCTTC.

The V gene is TRBV9, the J gene TRBJ1-2, with 9 nucleotides matching TRBD1. The CDR3 has 15 amino acids. The ends lost 3 bases at V and 3 bases at J; junction bases unmatched: 6. CDR1 and CDR2 (germline): SGDLS, YYNGEE. The CDR3 reads CASSGAGQGDYGYTF. CDR3 in DNA: TGTGCCAGCAGCGGAGCGGGACAGGGTGACTATGGCTACACCTTC.

By share, this clone counts as medium-sized. J is TRBJ2-6 and V is TRBV13; D perhaps matches TRBD1 (6 bases). This CDR3 contains 17 residues. Trimming removed 1 base at V and 2 bases at J, with 12 bases between. Looked up from germline, CDR1 is PRHDT and CDR2 is FYEKMQ (reference sequence). CDR3 protein: CASSLEGTPPGANVLTF. The DNA of the CDR3 is TGTGCCAGCAGCTTAGAAGGGACACCACCTGGGGCCAACGTCCTGACTTTC.

This rearrangement joins TRBV5-5 to TRBJ2-5, with TRBD1 identical over 7 bases. V lost 0 bases and J lost 5; bases outside the gene matches: 4. CDR1 SGHKS and CDR2 YYEKEE come from the germline V gene (reference sequence). The CDR3 extends over 14 amino acids. CDR3 protein: CASSLEGGRETQYF. The CDR3 nucleotides are TGTGCCAGCAGCTTGGAAGGGGGCCGGGAGACCCAGTACTTC.

CDR3: CASSVDGNLNTEAFF. CDR3 nucleotides: TGTGCCAGCAGCGTAGACGGGAATCTGAACACTGAAGCTTTCTTT. The chain combines TRBV9 with TRBJ1-1; no firm D call. CDR3 length equals 15 residues. The germline CDR1 and CDR2 sequences are SGDLS and YYNGEE. V lost 0 bases and J 0 bases, leaving 9 bases between the germline ends. Complete variable domain (other parts from reference TRBV9 and TRBJ1-1): DSGVTQTPKHLITATGQRVTLRCSPRSGDLSVYWYQQSLDQGLQFLIQYYNGEERAKGNILERFSAQQFPDLHSELNLSSLELGDSALYFCASSVDGNLNTEAFFGQGTRLTVV.

J is TRBJ2-3 and V is TRBV3-1 (or the pseudogene TRBV3-2); TRBD2 aligns across 8 bases. The CDR3 loop spans 17 amino acids. V gave up 4 bases and J gave up 2 bases; unmatched junction bases: 11. From germline, CDR1 is LGHDT and CDR2 YNNKEL (reference sequence). In nucleotides, the CDR3 is TGTGCCAGCAGCCTTAGCGGGAAGGGTGAGAACACAGATACGCAGTATTTT. It specifies CASSLSGKGENTDTQYF.

This rearrangement joins TRBV28 to TRBJ2-1; D not certain. This CDR3 has 12 residues. Between the trimmed V and J ends, which lost 2 bases and 2 bases, there was a span of 1 base. CDR1 and CDR2 (germline): MDHEN, SYDVKM. Here the CDR3 reads CASSLTYNEQFF. CDR3 nucleotide sequence: TGTGCCAGCAGTTTAACCTACAATGAGCAGTTCTTC.

V usage is TRBV9 and J usage is TRBJ1-1; D not certain. CDR1 is SGDLS and CDR2 is YYNGEE in the germline V gene. The CDR3 sequence is 13 residues long. The V end was cut by 3 bases, the J end by 4 bases, with 10 bases between. This chain's CDR3 is CASSAIGTTEAFF. The CDR3 DNA is TGTGCCAGCAGCGCTATAGGAACCACTGAAGCTTTCTTT.

The CDR3 bases are TGTGCCAGTAGTCTCCAGACTGACTATGGCTACACCTTC. This translates into CASSLQTDYGYTF. V usage is TRBV19 and J usage is TRBJ1-2; D not resolved. V was pared by 5 bases and J by 3 bases, with 10 bases between. The CDR3 covers 13 residues. Germline loops: CDR1 LNHDA, CDR2 SQIVND (reference sequence).

The sample holds one count of this clone. This chain joins TRBV7-2 and TRBJ2-7; D call uncertain. The germline V gene encodes CDR1 SGHTA and CDR2 FQGNSA. This CDR3 has 12 residues. The V end was cut by 2 bases, the J end by 3 bases, with 5 bases between. The CDR3, as DNA: TGTGCCAGCAGCTTAAACTACTACGAGCAGTACTTC. Translated: CASSLNYYEQYF.

The chain employs TRBV9 and TRBJ1-2; D may be TRBD1 (6 bases). This CDR3 is 15 amino acids long. Germline-derived CDR1 and CDR2 are SGDLS and YYNGEE. The ends were cut back, 0 bases at V and 4 bases at J, with 13 bases in the middle. Here the CDR3 DNA reads TGTGCCAGCAGCGTAGGCGGGGGGCCTTTCTATGGCTACACCTTC. Its protein is CASSVGGGPFYGYTF.

This chain joins TRBV4-2 and TRBJ2-2, with 13 bases lining up with TRBD2. Germline V gives CDR1 LGHNA, CDR2 YNFKEQ. The J segment lost 2 bases and the V segment lost 2 bases, leaving 5 bases of the junction unmatched. The CDR3 sequence is 18 residues long. CDR3 sequence: CASSQSTSGRRNTGELFF. CDR3 nucleotide sequence: TGTGCCAGCAGCCAATCGACTAGCGGGAGGAGAAACACCGGGGAGCTGTTTTTT.

This clone was seen just once. The chain carries TRBV7-9 and TRBJ2-1, with 10 nucleotides matching TRBD1. The germline gives CDR1 SEHNR, CDR2 FQNEAQ (reference sequence). This CDR3 is built from 16 residues. With 6 bases clipped from V and 8 bases from J, the junction kept 13 bases outside the gene matches. This CDR3 is CASRPNGGQGPHEQFF. The CDR3 DNA reads TGTGCCAGCAGGCCAAACGGGGGACAGGGGCCCCATGAGCAGTTCTTC.

This clone was counted once. This rearrangement joins TRBV24-1 to TRBJ2-1; 9 bases agree with TRBD1. Unmatched junction bases numbered 2, after V lost 10 bases and J lost 8 bases. There are 11 residues in the CDR3. Germline assignment: CDR1 KGHDR and CDR2 SFDVKD. CDR3 protein: CATDRGDEQFF. CDR3 sequence (DNA): TGTGCCACAGACAGGGGGGATGAGCAGTTCTTC.

In its sample, this clone was seen a few times. CDR3 coding DNA: TGTGCCAGCAGCCAAGACCCCGGGACAGTGAATGGCTACACCTTC. Protein sequence: CASSQDPGTVNGYTF. The rearrangement uses TRBV3-1 (or the pseudogene TRBV3-2) and TRBJ1-2, with 7 positions matching TRBD1. The CDR3 contains 15 residues. V was clipped by 0 bases and J by 6 bases; unmatched bases: 7. Germline CDR1 reads LGHDT; CDR2 reads YNNKEL (reference sequence).